A selection of T cell receptor beta chains follows, all from one sample in a study of blood T cell repertoires in COVID-19. Some clones are missing from TCRdb's copy, which holds only in-frame ones; the method was immunoSEQ multiplex PCR. The table includes approximately 90,000 clones, about 89% detected once. Sequencing used peripheral blood. The origin of the receptors is a human donor with acute or convalescent COVID-19. The donor label of this sample is uncertain. Each CDR3 is given with its conserved first and last residue. A D gene is named only where the DNA matches it firmly. Rows may omit the clone size; those that give it use once, few, many or a size class.

j_call d_call clone_size v_call cdr3_aa cdr3_nt
TRBJ2-7 - - TRBV18 CASSPPGQLREQYF TGTGCCAGCTCACCCCCCGGACAGCTTCGGGAGCAGTACTTC
TRBJ2-2 TRBD1 - TRBV29-1 CSVRQGDGRELFF TGCAGCGTAAGACAGGGTGATGGCCGGGAGCTGTTTTTT
TRBJ2-2 TRBD1 - TRBV5-1 CASTLDRGRITGELFF TGCGCCAGCACCTTGGACAGGGGAAGAATTACCGGGGAGCTGTTTTTT
TRBJ2-3 TRBD2 - TRBV18 CASSPPKAGGSFGDTQYF TGTGCCAGCTCACCACCAAAGGCGGGGGGGTCTTTTGGAGATACGCAGTATTTT
TRBJ1-1 TRBD1 - TRBV29-1 CSVNRGRTEAFF TGCAGCGTGAACAGGGGAAGGACTGAAGCTTTCTTT
TRBJ2-1 TRBD2 once TRBV6-5 CASSRTSGVGEQFF TGTGCCAGCAGCCGGACTAGCGGGGTGGGTGAGCAGTTCTTC
TRBJ2-1 - - TRBV11-2 CASSLGGHRGVNEQFF TGTGCCAGCAGCTTAGGGGGGCACCGGGGTGTCAATGAGCAGTTCTTC
TRBJ2-2 - once TRBV19 CASSPRTANTGELFF TGTGCCAGTAGTCCTCGGACAGCGAACACCGGGGAGCTGTTTTTT
TRBJ2-1 TRBD1 - TRBV6-5 CASSIDRATYNEQFF TGTGCCAGCAGTATCGACAGGGCTACTTACAATGAGCAGTTCTTC
TRBJ1-2 TRBD1 - TRBV7-8 CASSFAPGQVSRLNYGYTF TGTGCCAGCAGCTTCGCCCCCGGACAGGTCAGCCGGCTCAACTATGGCTACACCTTC
TRBJ2-7 - - TRBV5-1 CASSSGPGSSYEQYF TGCGCCAGCAGCTCAGGGCCAGGAAGCTCCTACGAGCAGTACTTC
TRBJ1-5 TRBD1 - TRBV15 CATSRDPYRDSLGQPQHF TGTGCCACCAGCAGAGACCCCTACCGGGACAGCTTAGGCCAGCCCCAGCATTTT
TRBJ1-5 - - TRBV18 CASSPQSQGNQPQHF TGTGCCAGCTCACCACAATCCCAGGGCAATCAGCCCCAGCATTTT
TRBJ1-2 - - TRBV5-6 CASIPQPGTSYGYTF TGTGCCAGCATCCCACAACCCGGGACATCCTATGGCTACACCTTC
TRBJ2-2 TRBD2 - TRBV5-1 CASSLVPSSGGASGELFF TGCGCCAGCAGCTTGGTTCCGTCTAGCGGGGGGGCGTCCGGGGAGCTGTTTTTT
TRBJ1-5 TRBD1 - TRBV19 CAISGGLKQPQHF TGTGCCATCTCAGGGGGCCTAAAACAGCCCCAGCATTTT
TRBJ2-5 - - TRBV10-1 CASSANFQETQYF TGCGCCAGCAGCGCAAACTTCCAAGAGACCCAGTACTTC
TRBJ1-1 TRBD1 once TRBV15 CATSRDRDSRNTEAFF TGTGCCACCAGCAGAGACCGGGACAGCAGGAACACTGAAGCTTTCTTT
TRBJ1-1 - few TRBV6-5 CASSPGQLNTEAFF TGTGCCAGCAGTCCGGGACAACTGAACACTGAAGCTTTCTTT
TRBJ2-5 TRBD2 - TRBV5-1 CASSLASTSGGLPATQYF TGCGCCAGCAGCTTGGCCTCGACTAGCGGGGGACTGCCCGCGACCCAGTACTTC
TRBJ2-1 - - TRBV19 CASSIAQANNEQFF TGTGCCAGTAGTATCGCGCAGGCCAACAATGAGCAGTTCTTC
TRBJ1-6 - - TRBV10-2 CASRGGVDYNSPLHF TGCGCCAGCAGAGGGGGGGTTGACTATAATTCACCCCTCCACTTT
TRBJ2-1 TRBD2 - TRBV27 CASSLSSAGVYNEQFF TGTGCCAGCAGTTTATCGAGCGCGGGGGTATACAATGAGCAGTTCTTC
TRBJ2-5 TRBD1 - TRBV11-2 CASSARTGGETQYF TGTGCCAGCAGCGCCAGGACAGGGGGGGAGACCCAGTACTTC